The present T cell receptor beta chain was sequenced within a study of OX40 agonist ivuxolimab in advanced cancers. Here immunoSEQ multiplex PCR was the method, and the copy in TCRdb shows in-frame clones only, minus some. The sample shows approximately 69,000 clones, roughly 82% of them seen only once. Findings of the study overall: The mean number of expanded clones was higher in CD8+ T cells than in CD4+. Some nonresponders additionally presented with little normalized T-cell clonal expansion.

V lost 6 bases and J lost 4; bases outside the gene matches: 6. CDR1 MNHNY and CDR2 SVGAGI come from the germline V gene (reference sequence). The CDR3 totals 14 residues. Autoimmune disease history or systemic immunosuppression barred patients. At baseline, cycle 4 day 1, and cycle 7 day 1, blood was sampled. About this clone: What it recognizes is unknown.

The TCR was taken from an adult with an advanced solid tumor such as melanoma, head and neck, liver or kidney cancer. Sequenced material: CD4+ or CD8+ T cells sorted from blood, taken in a trial of the OX40 agonist ivuxolimab. The chain combines TRBV6-6 with TRBJ2-7; 10 bases are a match to TRBD1. CDR3 bases: TGTGCCAGCAGACGAGACAGGGGGCGTTACGAGCAGTACTTC. It specifies CASRRDRGRYEQYF.